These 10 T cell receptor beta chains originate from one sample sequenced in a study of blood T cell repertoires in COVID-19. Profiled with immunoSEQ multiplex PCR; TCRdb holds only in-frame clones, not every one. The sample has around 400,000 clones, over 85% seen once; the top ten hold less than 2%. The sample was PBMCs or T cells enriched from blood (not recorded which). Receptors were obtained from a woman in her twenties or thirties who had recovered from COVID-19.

CDR3 region: CASSAPPTGELFF. Here the CDR3 DNA reads TGTGCCAGCAGCGCGCCGCCAACCGGGGAGCTGTTTTTT. The chain uses TRBV4-2 and TRBJ2-2; D not resolved. This CDR3 is 13 amino acids long. Germline assignment: CDR1 LGHNA and CDR2 YNFKEQ. The V and J ends lost 5 bases and 5 bases respectively, with 9 bases between them.

The CDR3 DNA is TGTGCCAGCAGCTTACTCTGGAGCTCCTACAATGAGCAGTTCTTC. Translation: CASSLLWSSYNEQFF. The rearrangement uses TRBV7-8 and TRBJ2-1; D gene unclear. The CDR3 totals 15 residues. The V gene lost 2 bases and the J gene lost 0 bases, with 8 bases spanning the gap. From germline, CDR1 is SGHVS and CDR2 FQNEAQ.

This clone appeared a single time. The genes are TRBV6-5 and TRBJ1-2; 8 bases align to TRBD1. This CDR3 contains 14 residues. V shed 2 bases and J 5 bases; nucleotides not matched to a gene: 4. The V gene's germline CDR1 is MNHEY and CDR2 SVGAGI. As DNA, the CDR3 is TGTGCCAGCAGTTACACCGGACAGGGTTATGGCTACACCTTC. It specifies CASSYTGQGYGYTF.

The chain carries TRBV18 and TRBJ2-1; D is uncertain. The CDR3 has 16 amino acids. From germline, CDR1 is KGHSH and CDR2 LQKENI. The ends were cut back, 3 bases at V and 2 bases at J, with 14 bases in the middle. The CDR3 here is CASSPLNLGPYNEQFF. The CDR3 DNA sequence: TGTGCCAGCTCACCGCTCAATCTGGGCCCCTACAATGAGCAGTTCTTC.

The DNA of the CDR3 is TGCGCCAGCAGCATACCACTAGCGGGAGGGGAGTTCACCGGGGAGCTGTTTTTT. It yields the protein CASSIPLAGGEFTGELFF. V and J are TRBV5-1 and TRBJ2-2; 13 nucleotides agree with TRBD2. The CDR3 loop spans 18 amino acids. From germline, CDR1 is SGHRS and CDR2 YFSETQ. The junction had 10 bases not matched to a gene; V was cut back by 4 bases and J by 4 bases. The full variable domain, in which reference TRBV5-1 and TRBJ2-2 provide the parts outside the CDR3, is KAGVTQTPRYLIKTRGQQVTLSCSPISGHRSVSWYQQTPGQGLQFLFEYFSETQRNKGNFPGRFSGRQFSNSRSEMNVSTLELGDSALYLCASSIPLAGGEFTGELFFGEGSRLTVL.

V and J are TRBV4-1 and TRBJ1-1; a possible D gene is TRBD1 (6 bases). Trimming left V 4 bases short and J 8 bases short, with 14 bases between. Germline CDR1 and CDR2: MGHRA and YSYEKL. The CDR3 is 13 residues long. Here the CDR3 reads CASSPQGPTEAFF. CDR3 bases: TGCGCCAGCAGCCCACAGGGACCTACCGAAGCTTTCTTT.

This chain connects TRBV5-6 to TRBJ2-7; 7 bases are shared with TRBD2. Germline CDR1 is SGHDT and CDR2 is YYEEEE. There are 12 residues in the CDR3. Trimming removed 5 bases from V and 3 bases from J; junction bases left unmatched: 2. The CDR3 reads CASRSGGYEQYF. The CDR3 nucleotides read TGTGCCAGCAGGTCGGGGGGCTACGAGCAGTACTTC.

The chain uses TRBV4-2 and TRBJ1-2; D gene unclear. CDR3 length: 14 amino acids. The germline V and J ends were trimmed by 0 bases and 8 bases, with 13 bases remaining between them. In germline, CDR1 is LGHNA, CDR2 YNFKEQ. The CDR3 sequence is CASSQDTRLGGYTF. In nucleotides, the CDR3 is TGTGCCAGCAGCCAAGATACCCGACTAGGGGGCTACACCTTC.

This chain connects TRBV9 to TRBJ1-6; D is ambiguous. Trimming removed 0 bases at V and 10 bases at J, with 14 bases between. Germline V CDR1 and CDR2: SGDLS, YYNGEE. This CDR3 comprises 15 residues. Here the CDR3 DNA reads TGTGCCAGCAGCGTAGCCGGGCCTGGCGGGTCACCCCTCCACTTT. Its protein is CASSVAGPGGSPLHF.

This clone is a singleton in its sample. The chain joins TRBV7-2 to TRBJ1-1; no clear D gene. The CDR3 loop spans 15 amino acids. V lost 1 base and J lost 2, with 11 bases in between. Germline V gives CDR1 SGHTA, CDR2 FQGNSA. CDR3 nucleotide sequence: TGTGCCAGCAGCTTAGTTGAGTTAAAAAACACTGAAGCTTTCTTT. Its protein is CASSLVELKNTEAFF.